Listed below are T cell receptor beta chains from one sample, sequenced in a study of graft-versus-host responses after intestinal transplantation. The data were produced by immunoSEQ multiplex PCR, yet TCRdb's version contains in-frame clones alone and is incomplete. Of 35,000 to 45,000 clones listed, roughly nine tenths were seen once; the top ten hold roughly 7.1%. The sample was PBMCs, taken about nine months after transplant. These receptors came from a human patient who received an intestinal transplant, so some T cells may come from the graft donor. Each CDR3 is given with its conserved first and last residue. The D gene is left open where the match is weak. Size is stated for part of the rows, as once, few or many counts, or as a class when the clone is expanded.

cdr3_aa,cdr3_nt,cdr3_length,j_call,d_call,v_call,clone_size
CASSYSGQGTTEAFF,TGTGCCAGCAGTTACTCCGGACAGGGAACCACTGAAGCTTTCTTT,15,TRBJ1-1,TRBD1,TRBV6-5,few
CASSEDRDYGYTF,TGTGCCAGTAGTGAGGACAGGGACTATGGCTACACCTTC,13,TRBJ1-2,TRBD1,TRBV19,.
CAAAREGSPLHF,TGTGCCGCCGCCCGGGAGGGATCACCCCTCCACTTT,12,TRBJ1-6,.,TRBV7-9,.
CAWEGTPNSPLHF,TGTGCCTGGGAAGGGACACCTAATTCACCCCTCCACTTT,13,TRBJ1-6,.,TRBV30,.
CASPLQGDNYGYTF,TGTGCAAGTCCTCTACAGGGGGATAACTATGGCTACACCTTC,14,TRBJ1-2,.,TRBV12-2,few
CASSPFGQGEVAFF,TGTGCCAGCAGCCCCTTCGGACAGGGGGAAGTAGCTTTCTTT,14,TRBJ1-1,TRBD1,TRBV7-8,.
CASGPDPGAWGYTF,TGTGCCAGCGGGCCCGACCCCGGGGCTTGGGGCTACACCTTC,14,TRBJ1-2,.,TRBV27,.
CASSSLPMNRDSNLQETQYF,TGTGCCAGCAGCTCACTACCGATGAACCGGGACTCCAACCTCCAAGAGACCCAGTACTTC,20,TRBJ2-5,.,TRBV5-4,.
CASSLERPGGYGYTF,TGCGCCAGCAGCTTGGAGAGGCCAGGGGGCTATGGCTACACCTTC,15,TRBJ1-2,TRBD1,TRBV5-1,.
CASSHSGGGRELFF,TGCGCCAGCAGCCACAGCGGGGGGGGACGGGAGCTGTTTTTT,14,TRBJ2-2,TRBD2,TRBV4-1,.
CASSYEAGNEKLFF,TGTGCCAGCAGTTACGAAGCGGGTAATGAAAAACTGTTTTTT,14,TRBJ1-4,.,TRBV6-6,.
CATRRRGRNEQFF,TGTGCCACCCGAAGGAGGGGGCGGAATGAGCAGTTCTTC,13,TRBJ2-1,.,TRBV18,.
CASSEMGYGYTF,TGCGCCAGCAGTGAGATGGGCTATGGCTACACCTTC,12,TRBJ1-2,.,TRBV10-2,.
CASSVGYRVRDNEQFF,TGTGCCAGCAGCGTAGGGTACCGAGTACGGGACAATGAGCAGTTCTTC,16,TRBJ2-1,.,TRBV9,.
CATSRTGTYYEQYF,TGTGCCACCAGCAGAACCGGGACTTACTACGAGCAGTACTTC,14,TRBJ2-7,.,TRBV15,.
CASSEGGPEAFF,TGTGCCAGCTCCGAAGGGGGACCTGAAGCTTTCTTT,12,TRBJ1-1,.,TRBV18,.
CASSYSHSQETQYF,TGTGCCAGCAGTTACTCGCACAGCCAAGAGACCCAGTACTTC,14,TRBJ2-5,.,TRBV6-6,.
CASSPDRVEAPLHF,TGCGCCAGCAGCCCTGACAGGGTCGAGGCACCCCTCCACTTT,14,TRBJ1-6,TRBD1,TRBV5-1,.
CASSQQLGNEQYF,TGCGCCAGCAGCCAACAGCTCGGGAACGAGCAGTACTTC,13,TRBJ2-7,.,TRBV4-1,.
CSATHNEQFF,TGCAGTGCTACCCACAATGAGCAGTTCTTC,10,TRBJ2-1,.,TRBV20-1,.
CASSYSDEQFF,TGTGCCAGCAGTTACTCGGATGAGCAGTTCTTC,11,TRBJ2-1,.,TRBV6-5,.
CASSVGTFYNSPLHF,TGTGCCAGCAGCGTAGGGACGTTTTATAATTCACCCCTCCACTTT,15,TRBJ1-6,.,TRBV9,.
CASSYGAAYTDTQYF,TGTGCCAGCAGTTACGGGGCGGCATACACAGATACGCAGTATTTT,15,TRBJ2-3,.,TRBV6-6,.
CASGSTNTEAFF,TGTGCCTCGGGCAGCACAAACACTGAAGCTTTCTTT,12,TRBJ1-1,.,TRBV27,once
CASSLTGGDSYNEQFF,TGTGCCAGCAGCTTAACTGGGGGAGACTCCTACAATGAGCAGTTCTTC,16,TRBJ2-1,.,TRBV7-3,.
CAWTVAGIYNEQFF,TGTGCCTGGACGGTAGCGGGGATTTACAATGAGCAGTTCTTC,14,TRBJ2-1,TRBD2,TRBV30,.
CASSRTGHEQYF,TGTGCCAGCAGTCGGACAGGGCACGAGCAGTACTTC,12,TRBJ2-7,TRBD1,TRBV6-5,.
CASSQGTEYEQYF,TGCGCCAGCAGCCAAGGTACGGAATACGAGCAGTACTTC,13,TRBJ2-7,.,TRBV4-3,.
CASSSSDGSNEQFF,TGTGCCAGCAGCTCCAGCGACGGATCCAATGAGCAGTTCTTC,14,TRBJ2-1,.,TRBV7-9,.
CASSLATGASGNTEAFF,TGCGCCAGCAGCTTGGCAACAGGGGCGTCGGGGAACACTGAAGCTTTCTTT,17,TRBJ1-1,TRBD1,TRBV5-1,.
CASSPTGGETQYF,TGTGCCAGCAGCCCGACAGGAGGAGAGACCCAGTACTTC,13,TRBJ2-5,.,TRBV7-8,.
CASSANGGRGEQYF,TGTGCCAGCAGCGCTAACGGGGGGCGCGGGGAGCAGTACTTC,14,TRBJ2-7,.,TRBV7-9,once
CSVDSVGELFF,TGCAGCGTTGATAGCGTAGGGGAGCTGTTTTTT,11,TRBJ2-2,.,TRBV29-1,.
CASTPLSAGVTDTQYF,TGTGCCAGTACCCCTCTTTCCGCGGGGGTCACAGATACGCAGTATTTT,16,TRBJ2-3,TRBD2,TRBV19,.
CASGQANTEAFF,TGTGCCAGCGGACAGGCGAACACTGAAGCTTTCTTT,12,TRBJ1-1,TRBD1,TRBV7-9,.
CASRRDPTLAGKYNEQFF,TGCGCCAGCAGACGAGATCCGACACTAGCGGGGAAATACAATGAGCAGTTCTTC,18,TRBJ2-1,TRBD2,TRBV4-1,.
CASSLGLAGEAGANVLTF,TGTGCCAGCAGCCTAGGACTAGCGGGGGAAGCTGGGGCCAACGTCCTGACTTTC,18,TRBJ2-6,TRBD2,TRBV13,.
CASSPGTSYEQYF,TGCGCCAGCAGCCCCGGGACCAGCTACGAGCAGTACTTC,13,TRBJ2-7,.,TRBV10-2,.
CASSPRAQETQYF,TGTGCCAGCAGCCCTAGGGCTCAAGAGACCCAGTACTTC,13,TRBJ2-5,.,TRBV7-3,.
CASSRSGIILRLRRNGEAFF,TGTGCCAGTAGTAGGTCGGGGATCATCCTGAGGCTGAGGAGGAACGGTGAAGCTTTCTTT,20,TRBJ1-1,.,TRBV19,.
CATSRGRRGPVEKLFF,TGTGCCACCAGCAGGGGTAGGAGGGGACCGGTCGAAAAACTGTTTTTT,16,TRBJ1-4,.,TRBV15,few
CASSQSGPWEEKLFF,TGTGCCAGCAGCCAGTCGGGCCCATGGGAAGAAAAACTGTTTTTT,15,TRBJ1-4,.,TRBV7-8,.
CASSKYSYNEQFF,TGTGCCAGCAGTAAGTACTCCTACAATGAGCAGTTCTTC,13,TRBJ2-1,.,TRBV6-1,.
CASSQGGTVNTEAFF,TGTGCCAGCAGTCAAGGGGGGACGGTGAACACTGAAGCTTTCTTT,15,TRBJ1-1,.,TRBV5-6,.
CASSVRLQAGGYTF,TGTGCCAGCAGCGTTAGGCTCCAGGCGGGTGGCTACACCTTC,14,TRBJ1-2,.,TRBV9,.
CASSQLAGLYYEQYF,TGCGCCAGCAGCCAACTAGCGGGACTGTACTACGAGCAGTACTTC,15,TRBJ2-7,TRBD2,TRBV4-1,.
CAGQGSAYEQYF,TGTGCCGGACAGGGGTCGGCCTACGAGCAGTACTTC,12,TRBJ2-7,TRBD1,TRBV7-9,once
CASSPGQGGYGYTF,TGCGCCAGCAGCCCGGGACAGGGGGGCTATGGCTACACCTTC,14,TRBJ1-2,TRBD1,TRBV5-1,.
CASSLSRGFTGELFF,TGCGCCAGCAGCTTAAGCCGGGGCTTCACCGGGGAGCTGTTTTTT,15,TRBJ2-2,.,TRBV5-1,.
CASSLGLYWDNSSYEQYF,TGTGCCAGCAGCTTAGGGTTGTATTGGGACAACTCATCCTACGAGCAGTACTTC,18,TRBJ2-7,.,TRBV11-2,.
CASSLGITDTQYF,TGTGCCAGCAGCTTAGGGATAACAGATACGCAGTATTTT,13,TRBJ2-3,.,TRBV7-9,few
CASSPRSFSPLHF,TGTGCCAGCAGCCCCCGATCGTTTTCACCCCTCCACTTT,13,TRBJ1-6,.,TRBV7-2,.
CASSPPGTLTGELFF,TGTGCCAGCAGCCCTCCGGGGACCCTGACCGGGGAGCTGTTTTTT,15,TRBJ2-2,.,TRBV7-8,.
CASGSNSQGAFVYEQYF,TGTGCTAGTGGCTCTAACTCCCAGGGGGCTTTCGTCTACGAGCAGTACTTC,17,TRBJ2-7,TRBD1,TRBV12-5,.
CASSLNAGYEQYF,TGTGCCAGCAGCTTAAATGCAGGATACGAGCAGTACTTC,13,TRBJ2-7,.,TRBV7-3,.
CASSPPSGGTDTQYF,TGTGCCAGCAGCCCACCTAGCGGGGGGACAGATACGCAGTATTTT,15,TRBJ2-3,TRBD2,TRBV6-5,.
CASSYRTGGRVSGTDTQYF,TGTGCCAGCAGTTACCGCACAGGGGGTAGGGTTTCAGGCACAGATACGCAGTATTTT,19,TRBJ2-3,TRBD1,TRBV6-7,once
CASSPFPPRGPETGELFF,TGTGCCAGCAGCCCTTTCCCCCCTAGAGGCCCAGAAACCGGGGAGCTGTTTTTT,18,TRBJ2-2,.,TRBV11-2,.
CASTNPPGNTIYF,TGTGCCAGTACGAACCCCCCTGGAAACACCATATATTTT,13,TRBJ1-3,.,TRBV19,.